This T cell receptor beta chain comes out of a study of lymphopenia after photon versus proton radiotherapy. Points from the study as a whole: Post-nadir diversity loss with photons came from oligoclonal expansion, particularly CD8+ Temra cells. Photon-treated patients lost naive T cells and TCR diversity; proton-treated stayed stable. Post-nadir TCR diversity decline inversely tracked overall survival among those who died.

Repertoires were generated with immunoSEQ multiplex PCR, while TCRdb's copy carries only in-frame clones and drops some. The sample consists of about 39,000 clones, approximately 90% of them appearing once. As to this clone: The antigen is unknown.

Trimming pared 1 base from V and 0 bases from J, leaving 10 bases between. CDR1 SGHTA and CDR2 FQGNSA come from the germline V gene. The CDR3 totals 15 residues. The V and J genes are TRBV7-2 and TRBJ2-7; weak D call: TRBD2 (5 bases). The sequencing here drew on peripheral blood, taken from a patient treated with photon-based radiotherapy. The clonotype was recovered from a man aged 60 to 75 with cholangiocarcinoma. The CDR3 sequence is CASSLGGPPSYEQYF. DNA for the CDR3: TGTGCCAGCAGCTTAGGAGGGCCTCCCTCCTACGAGCAGTACTTC.